Listed here are 2 T cell receptor beta chains from one sample, sequenced in a study of T-cell memory formation after mild COVID-19. A single record per CDR3 protein comes from TCRdb applying MiXCR to the 5' RACE reads. The sample has some 350,000 distinct CDR3 sequences, about 15% seen once. Sequences were obtained from PBMCs or a T cell subset sorted from them (not recorded which). Receptors originate from a man younger than 30 who had mild COVID-19 (a few samples of this study predate the infection). Cell type and time point are not known.

J is TRBJ2-7 and V is TRBV25-1; 7 nucleotides match TRBD2. Germline-derived CDR1 and CDR2 are MGHDK and SYGVNS. Germline trimming cut 4 bases from V and 0 bases from J; bases unmatched to any gene: 3. The CDR3 is made up of 14 amino acids. Here the CDR3 DNA reads TGTGCCAGCAGTGTGGGGGGGAGCTCCTACGAGCAGTACGTC. Translating it yields CASSVGGSSYEQYV.

This clonotype has a count of ten or more. The chain joins TRBV5-1 to TRBJ1-4; TRBD1 is a possible D gene (5 bases). V was trimmed by 2 bases and J by 7 bases, leaving 18 bases between them. This CDR3 is built from 16 residues. Germline V CDR1 and CDR2: SGHRS, YFSETQ. The CDR3 DNA sequence: TGCGCCAGCAGCTTTGGGACGGTATCATCGGGTGAAAAACTGTTTTTT. The encoded protein is CASSFGTVSSGEKLFF.